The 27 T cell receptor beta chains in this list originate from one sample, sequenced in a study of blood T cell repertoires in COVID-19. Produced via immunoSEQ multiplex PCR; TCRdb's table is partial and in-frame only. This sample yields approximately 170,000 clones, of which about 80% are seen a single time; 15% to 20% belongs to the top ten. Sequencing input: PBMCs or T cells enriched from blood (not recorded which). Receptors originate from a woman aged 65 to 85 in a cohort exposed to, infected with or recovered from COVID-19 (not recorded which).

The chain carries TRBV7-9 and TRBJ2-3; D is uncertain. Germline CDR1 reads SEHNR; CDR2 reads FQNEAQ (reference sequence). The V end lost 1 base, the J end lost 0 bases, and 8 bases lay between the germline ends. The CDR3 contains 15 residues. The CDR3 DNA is TGTGCCAGCAGCTTAGACAGAGCTAGCACAGATACGCAGTATTTT. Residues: CASSLDRASTDTQYF.

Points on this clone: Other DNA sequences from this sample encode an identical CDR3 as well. The CDR3 sequence: CASSPGTSGYNEQFF. CDR3 DNA: TGTGCCAGCTCACCCGGGACTAGCGGGTACAATGAGCAGTTCTTC. The V call is TRBV18, the J call TRBJ2-1; TRBD2 aligns across 12 bases. Germline V gene lookup returns CDR1 KGHSH and CDR2 LQKENI. The V segment lost 3 bases and the J segment 4 bases; nucleotides outside the gene matches: 1. The CDR3 spans 15 residues.

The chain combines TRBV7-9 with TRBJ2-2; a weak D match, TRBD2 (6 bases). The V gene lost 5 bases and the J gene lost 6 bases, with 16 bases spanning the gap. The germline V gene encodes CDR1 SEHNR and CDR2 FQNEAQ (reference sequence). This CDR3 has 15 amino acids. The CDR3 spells CASSPAGFESGELFF. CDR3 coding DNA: TGTGCCAGCAGCCCAGCGGGTTTTGAATCCGGGGAGCTGTTTTTT.

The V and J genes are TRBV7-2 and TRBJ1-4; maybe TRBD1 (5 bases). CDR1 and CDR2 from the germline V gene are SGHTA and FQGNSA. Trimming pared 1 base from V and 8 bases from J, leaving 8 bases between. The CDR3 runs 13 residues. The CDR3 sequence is CASSLGRGEKLFF. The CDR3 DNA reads TGTGCCAGCAGCTTAGGCCGGGGGGAAAAACTGTTTTTT.

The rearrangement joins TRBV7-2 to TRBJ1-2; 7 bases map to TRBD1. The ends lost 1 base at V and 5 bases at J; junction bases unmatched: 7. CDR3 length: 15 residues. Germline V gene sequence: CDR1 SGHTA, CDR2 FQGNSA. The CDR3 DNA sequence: TGTGCCAGCAGCTTAGATCGGGACAGCTTATATGGCTACACCTTC. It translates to CASSLDRDSLYGYTF.

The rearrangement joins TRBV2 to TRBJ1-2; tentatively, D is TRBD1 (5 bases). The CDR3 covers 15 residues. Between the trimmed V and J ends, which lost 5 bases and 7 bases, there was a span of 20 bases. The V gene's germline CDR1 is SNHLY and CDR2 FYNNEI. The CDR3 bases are TGTGCCAGCAGTTTGCAGGGTGCCCGACCGAGTGGCTACACCTTC. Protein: CASSLQGARPSGYTF.

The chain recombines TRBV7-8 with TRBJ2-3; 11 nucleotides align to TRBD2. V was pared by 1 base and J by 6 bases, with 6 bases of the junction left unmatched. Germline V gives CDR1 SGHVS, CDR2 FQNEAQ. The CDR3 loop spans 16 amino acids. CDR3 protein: CASSLVSSGRRDTQYF. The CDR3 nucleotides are TGTGCCAGCAGCTTAGTTTCTAGCGGGAGGCGGGATACGCAGTATTTT.

The chain's CDR3 is CASSYGDREGGYTF. The CDR3 DNA is TGTGCCAGCAGTTACGGGGACAGGGAGGGCGGCTACACCTTC. The chain is built from TRBV28 and TRBJ1-2, with 9 nucleotides matching TRBD1. The CDR3 has 14 amino acids. Trimming cost V 4 bases and J 8 bases; bases outside gene matches: 8. CDR1 is MDHEN and CDR2 is SYDVKM in the germline V gene.

Here the CDR3 reads CASSRQGGLYEQYF. Written as DNA, the CDR3 is TGTGCCAGCTCTCGACAGGGGGGACTTTACGAGCAGTACTTC. The chain joins TRBV2 to TRBJ2-7; 9 nucleotides line up with TRBD1. Germline lookup yields CDR1 SNHLY and CDR2 FYNNEI. The CDR3 covers 14 residues. Trimming cost V 8 bases and J 4 bases; bases outside gene matches: 9.

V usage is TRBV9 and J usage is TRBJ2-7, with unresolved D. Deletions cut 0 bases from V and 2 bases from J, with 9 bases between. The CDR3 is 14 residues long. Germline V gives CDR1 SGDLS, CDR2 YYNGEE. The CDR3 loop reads CASSVAGDTYEQYF. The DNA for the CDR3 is TGTGCCAGCAGCGTAGCAGGCGATACCTACGAGCAGTACTTC.

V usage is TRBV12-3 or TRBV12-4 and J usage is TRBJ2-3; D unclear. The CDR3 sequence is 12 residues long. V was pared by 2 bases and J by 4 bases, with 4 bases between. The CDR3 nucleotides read TGTGCCAGCAGTTTAAGCGCAGATACGCAGTATTTT. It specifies CASSLSADTQYF.

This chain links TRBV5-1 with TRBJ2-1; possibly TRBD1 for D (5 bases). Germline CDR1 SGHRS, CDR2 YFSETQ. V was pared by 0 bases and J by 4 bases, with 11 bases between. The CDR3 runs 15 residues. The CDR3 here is CASSLAVQVYNEQFF. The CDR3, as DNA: TGCGCCAGCAGCTTGGCCGTACAGGTATACAATGAGCAGTTCTTC.

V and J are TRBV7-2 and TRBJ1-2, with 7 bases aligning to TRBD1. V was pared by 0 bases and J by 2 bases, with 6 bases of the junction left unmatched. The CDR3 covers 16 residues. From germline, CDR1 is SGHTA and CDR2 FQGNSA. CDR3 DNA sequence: TGTGCCAGCAGCTTAGCAGTTGGGACAGCGAACTATGGCTACACCTTC. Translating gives CASSLAVGTANYGYTF.

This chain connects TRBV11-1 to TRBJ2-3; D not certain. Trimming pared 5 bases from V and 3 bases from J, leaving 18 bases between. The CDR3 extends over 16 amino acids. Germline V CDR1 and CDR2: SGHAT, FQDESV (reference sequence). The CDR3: CASSPNPMASTDTQYF. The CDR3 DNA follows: TGTGCCAGCAGCCCAAACCCAATGGCCTCAACAGATACGCAGTATTTT.

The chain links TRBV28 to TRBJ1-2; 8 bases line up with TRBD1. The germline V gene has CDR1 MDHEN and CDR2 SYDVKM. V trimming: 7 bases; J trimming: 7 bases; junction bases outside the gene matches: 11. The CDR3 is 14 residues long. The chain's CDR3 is CASIRDRGGGGYTF. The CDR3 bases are TGTGCCAGCATTCGAGACAGGGGTGGCGGTGGCTACACCTTC.

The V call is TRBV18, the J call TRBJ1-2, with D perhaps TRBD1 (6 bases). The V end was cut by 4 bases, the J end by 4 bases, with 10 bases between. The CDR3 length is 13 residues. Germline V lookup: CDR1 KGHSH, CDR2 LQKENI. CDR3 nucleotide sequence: TGTGCCAGCTCACTGGACAGATCCTATGGCTACACCTTC. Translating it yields CASSLDRSYGYTF.

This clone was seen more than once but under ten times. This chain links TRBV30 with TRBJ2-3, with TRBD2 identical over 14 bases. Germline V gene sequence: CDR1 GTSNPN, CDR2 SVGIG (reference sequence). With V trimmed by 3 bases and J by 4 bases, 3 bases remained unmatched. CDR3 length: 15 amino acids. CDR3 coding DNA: TGTGCCTGGAGCACGGGACTAGCGGGAGCAGATACGCAGTATTTT. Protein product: CAWSTGLAGADTQYF. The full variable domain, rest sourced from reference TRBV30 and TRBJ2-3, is SQTIHQWPATLVQPVGSPLSLECTVEGTSNPNLYWYRQAAGRGLQLLFYSVGIGQISSEVPQNLSASRPQDRQFILSSKKLLLSDSGFYLCAWSTGLAGADTQYFGPGTRLTVL.

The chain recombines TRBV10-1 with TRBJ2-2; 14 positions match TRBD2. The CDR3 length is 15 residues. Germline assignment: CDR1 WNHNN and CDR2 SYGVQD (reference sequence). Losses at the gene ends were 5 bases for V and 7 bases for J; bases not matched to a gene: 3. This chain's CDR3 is CASSPGLAGVGELFF. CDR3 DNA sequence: TGCGCCAGCAGTCCGGGACTAGCGGGAGTCGGGGAGCTGTTTTTT.

The CDR3 here is CASSTTPLLAGGPAGANVLTF. In DNA, the CDR3 is TGTGCCAGCAGCACGACACCGTTGCTAGCGGGAGGGCCGGCTGGGGCCAACGTCCTGACTTTC. The chain carries TRBV21-1 and TRBJ2-6; the tabulated D call, TRBD2, remains unverified against the DNA. TRBV21-1 is marked as a pseudogene. The CDR3 is made up of 21 amino acids.

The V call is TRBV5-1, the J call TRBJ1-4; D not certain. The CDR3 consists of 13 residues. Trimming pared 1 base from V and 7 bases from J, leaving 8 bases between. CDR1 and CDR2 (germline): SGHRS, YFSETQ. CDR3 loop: CASSLTVSEKLFF. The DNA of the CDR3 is TGCGCCAGCAGCTTGACGGTTAGTGAAAAACTGTTTTTT.

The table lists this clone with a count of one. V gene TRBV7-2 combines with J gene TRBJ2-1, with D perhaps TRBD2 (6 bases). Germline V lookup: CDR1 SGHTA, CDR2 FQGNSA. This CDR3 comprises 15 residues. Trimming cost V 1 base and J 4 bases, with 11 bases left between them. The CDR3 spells CASSLGGREYNEQFF. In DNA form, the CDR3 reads TGTGCCAGCAGCTTAGGGGGCCGGGAGTACAATGAGCAGTTCTTC.

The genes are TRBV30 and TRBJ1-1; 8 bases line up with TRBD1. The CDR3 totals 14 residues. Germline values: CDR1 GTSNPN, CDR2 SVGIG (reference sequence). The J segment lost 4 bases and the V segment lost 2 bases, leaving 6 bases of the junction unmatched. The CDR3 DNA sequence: TGTGCCTGGAGTTCCGACAGGGGTACCACTGAAGCTTTCTTT. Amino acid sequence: CAWSSDRGTTEAFF.

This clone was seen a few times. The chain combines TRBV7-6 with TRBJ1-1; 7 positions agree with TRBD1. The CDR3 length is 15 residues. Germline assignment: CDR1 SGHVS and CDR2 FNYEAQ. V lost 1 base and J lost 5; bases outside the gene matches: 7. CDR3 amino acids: CASSLVGGAGTEAFF. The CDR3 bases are TGTGCCAGCAGCTTAGTAGGGGGCGCAGGAACTGAAGCTTTCTTT.

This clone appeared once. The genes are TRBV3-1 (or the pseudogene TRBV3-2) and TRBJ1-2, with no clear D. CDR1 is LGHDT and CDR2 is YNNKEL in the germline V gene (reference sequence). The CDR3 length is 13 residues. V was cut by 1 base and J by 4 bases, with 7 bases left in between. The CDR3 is CASSQGDTYGYTF. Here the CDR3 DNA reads TGTGCCAGCAGCCAAGGCGACACCTATGGCTACACCTTC.

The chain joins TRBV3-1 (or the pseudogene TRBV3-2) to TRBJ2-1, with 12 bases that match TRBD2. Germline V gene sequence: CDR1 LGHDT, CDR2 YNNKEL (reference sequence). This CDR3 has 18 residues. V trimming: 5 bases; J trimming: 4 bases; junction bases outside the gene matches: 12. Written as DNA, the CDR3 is TGTGCCAGCAGCACGCACGGCGCTAGCGGGAGGGATTACAATGAGCAGTTCTTC. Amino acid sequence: CASSTHGASGRDYNEQFF.

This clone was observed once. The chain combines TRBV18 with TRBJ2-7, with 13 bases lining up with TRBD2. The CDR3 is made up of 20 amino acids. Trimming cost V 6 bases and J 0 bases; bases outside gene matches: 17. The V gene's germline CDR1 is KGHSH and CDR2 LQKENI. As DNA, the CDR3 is TGTGCCAGCTCCCCCTCCCGGAGACTAGCGGGAGGTCCCGTCTCCTACGAGCAGTACTTC. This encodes CASSPSRRLAGGPVSYEQYF.

CDR3 sequence (DNA): TGCGCCAGCAGCATAGGACAGGGTAAAGATACGCAGTATTTT. It codes for CASSIGQGKDTQYF. The chain links TRBV5-1 to TRBJ2-3; 8 nucleotides agree with TRBD1. The germline gives CDR1 SGHRS, CDR2 YFSETQ. J gave up 5 bases and V 4 bases, and 6 bases lay outside the gene matches. This CDR3 is 14 amino acids long.